Below, 10 T cell receptor beta chains from the same sample are listed, as sequenced in a study of CD8 T cells in ankylosing spondylitis. MiXCR was run by TCRdb on the 5' RACE reads, yielding one entry per CDR3 protein. The table records some 220,000 distinct CDR3 sequences, roughly 10% of them present only once. Specimen: blood, either unsorted or a sorted T cell fraction (not recorded which). All receptors derive from a male donor with ankylosing spondylitis or in good health (not recorded which).

This clonotype has a handful of counts. V gene TRBV5-1 combines with J gene TRBJ2-7; 7 bases fit TRBD1. The V and J ends lost 1 base and 3 bases, in that order; junction bases with no gene match: 7. Germline CDR1 is SGHRS and CDR2 is YFSETQ. This CDR3 is built from 15 residues. The CDR3 spells CASSLTGQGVYEQYF. The CDR3 nucleotides are TGCGCCAGCAGCTTGACGGGCCAGGGGGTCTACGAGCAGTACTTC. The full variable domain, with the rest looked up from reference TRBV5-1 and TRBJ2-7, is KAGVTQTPRYLIKTRGQQVTLSCSPISGHRSVSWYQQTPGQGLQFLFEYFSETQRNKGNFPGRFSGRQFSNSRSEMNVSTLELGDSALYLCASSLTGQGVYEQYFGPGTRLTVT.

This clonotype was seen repeatedly, ten times or more. An end of the junction differs from the germline gene, which may be a read error. The CDR3 sequence is CASSSDSYEQYF. The CDR3 DNA sequence: TGCGCCAGCAGCTCCGACTCCTACGAGCAGTACTTC. The J gene is TRBJ2-7, the V gene TRBV12-3 or TRBV12-4, with unresolved D. The CDR3 length is 12 residues.

V gene TRBV12-3 or TRBV12-4 combines with J gene TRBJ2-7, with D perhaps matching TRBD1 (5 bases). The CDR3 totals 14 residues. The ends were cut back, 5 bases at V and 2 bases at J, with 13 bases in the middle. CDR3 protein: CASSPHAGPYEQYF. The CDR3 DNA reads TGTGCCAGCAGTCCCCATGCAGGGCCCTACGAGCAGTACTTC.

This clonotype has a count of ten or more. This chain joins TRBV7-6 and TRBJ2-1; 7 bases fit TRBD1. CDR1 is SGHVS and CDR2 is FNYEAQ in the germline V gene. Trimming cost V 5 bases and J 9 bases; bases outside gene matches: 10. The CDR3 has 14 residues. The CDR3 spells CASSIAGTAREQFF. The CDR3 nucleotides read TGTGCCAGCAGCATCGCCGGGACAGCTCGTGAGCAGTTCTTC.

Points on this clonotype: Sequence at one end of the junction differs from germline and may be a read error. V gene TRBV9 combines with J gene TRBJ2-1; D call uncertain. The CDR3 has 12 residues. CDR1 and CDR2 from the germline V gene are SGDLS and YYNGEE. The chain's CDR3 is CTSNRSYNEQFF. The CDR3 bases are TGTACCAGCAACCGCTCCTACAATGAGCAGTTCTTC.

This clonotype was picked up a small number of times. A much larger clone differs from this one at a single base, so this may be a read error. The chain combines TRBV29-1 with TRBJ2-7; 9 bases are a match to TRBD1. The CDR3 loop spans 14 amino acids. Germline V CDR1 and CDR2: SQVTM, ANQGSEA. CDR3 coding DNA: TGCAGCGTTGAAGCGGGGACAGGGCCCTACGAGCAGTGCTTC. Its protein product is CSVEAGTGPYEQCF.

The sample holds many counts of this clonotype. The J gene is TRBJ1-2, the V gene TRBV12-3 or TRBV12-4; tentatively, D is TRBD1 (6 bases). The CDR3 sequence is 13 residues long. V lost 8 bases to trimming and J lost 8 bases, with 18 bases between them. CDR3 sequence (DNA): TGTGCCAGCCAACGTGACAGGTCGAGGGGCTACACCTTC. Its translation is CASQRDRSRGYTF.

Concerning this clonotype itself: Given a much more abundant clone one base away, this may be a read error. This chain links TRBV25-1 with TRBJ2-3, with 7 bases that match TRBD2. CDR1 MGHDK and CDR2 SYGVNS come from the germline V gene. This CDR3 contains 14 residues. DNA for the CDR3: TGTGCCAGCGGTGAATTAAGGGAGGGAGATACGCAGTATTTT. It yields the protein CASGELREGDTQYF.

In the case of this clonotype: This sequence may be a read error, since a much larger clone differs from it by one base. J is TRBJ2-3 and V is TRBV5-1; no clear D. Germline values: CDR1 SGHRS, CDR2 YFSETQ. CDR3 length: 13 residues. Here the CDR3 DNA reads TGCGTCAGCAGCTTGATCGGGTCGGATACGCAGTATTTT. Its translation: CVSSLIGSDTQYF.

The gene calls are TRBV7-2 and TRBJ2-3; D tentatively reads TRBD1 or TRBD2 (5 bases each). There are 15 residues in the CDR3. V was shortened by 3 bases and J by 0 bases, with 10 bases between the two germline ends. Germline V gene data show CDR1 as SGHTA and CDR2 as FQGNSA. The DNA of the CDR3 is TGTGCCAGCAGCTTGTGGGACCGAAGCACAGATACGCAGTATTTT. Encoded protein: CASSLWDRSTDTQYF.